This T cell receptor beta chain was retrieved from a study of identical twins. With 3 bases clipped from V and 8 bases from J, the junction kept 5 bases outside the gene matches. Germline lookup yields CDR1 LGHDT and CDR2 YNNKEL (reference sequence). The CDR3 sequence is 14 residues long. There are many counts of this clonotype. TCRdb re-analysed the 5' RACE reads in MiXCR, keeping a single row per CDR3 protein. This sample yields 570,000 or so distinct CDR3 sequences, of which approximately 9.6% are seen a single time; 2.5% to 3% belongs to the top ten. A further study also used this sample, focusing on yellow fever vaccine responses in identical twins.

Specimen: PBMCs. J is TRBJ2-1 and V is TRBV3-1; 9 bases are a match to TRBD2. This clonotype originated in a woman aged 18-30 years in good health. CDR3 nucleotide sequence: TGTGCCAGCAGCCAGCGGGGGGGCACGGATGAGCAGTTCTTC. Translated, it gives CASSQRGGTDEQFF.